The 19 T cell receptor beta chains reported below all come from one sample, sequenced in a study of blood T cell repertoires in COVID-19. The table came from immunoSEQ multiplex PCR; TCRdb's copy has only in-frame clones and leaves some out. The sample carries around 300,000 clones, over 75% recorded once. The specimen was peripheral blood. The receptors come from a woman in her twenties or thirties with COVID-19, enrolled during active disease.

The J gene is TRBJ2-3, the V gene TRBV11-2, with D maybe TRBD2 (7 bases). V dropped 2 bases and J dropped 0 bases, with 15 bases sitting between them. This CDR3 spans 17 amino acids. CDR1 and CDR2 from the germline V gene are SGHAT and FQNNGV. CDR3 in amino acids: CASSLKGGGISTDTQYF. CDR3 sequence (DNA): TGTGCCAGCAGCTTAAAAGGGGGAGGGATTAGCACAGATACGCAGTATTTT.

This sequence joins TRBV11-2 and TRBJ2-5, with D perhaps TRBD2 (6 bases). Deletions cut 3 bases from V and 4 bases from J, with 15 bases between. Looked up from germline, CDR1 is SGHAT and CDR2 is FQNNGV. The CDR3 loop spans 15 amino acids. In nucleotides, the CDR3 is TGTGCCAGCAGCTTGGTGCCGGCGGGGCGAGAGACCCAGTACTTC. Its translation: CASSLVPAGRETQYF.

This rearrangement joins TRBV7-9 to TRBJ2-3; 7 bases are shared with TRBD1. The trim removed 5 bases at V and 0 bases at J, leaving 11 bases unmatched. Germline values: CDR1 SEHNR, CDR2 FQNEAQ (reference sequence). The CDR3 is 17 residues long. CDR3 DNA sequence: TGTGCCAGCAGCCCGCACCCGGGCAGGGGGAGCACAGATACGCAGTATTTT. Protein product: CASSPHPGRGSTDTQYF.

The chain carries TRBV28 and TRBJ2-5, with 7 bases fitting TRBD1. This CDR3 region has 16 residues. Germline V gene sequence: CDR1 MDHEN, CDR2 SYDVKM. V trimming: 5 bases; J trimming: 0 bases; junction bases outside the gene matches: 9. CDR3 sequence: CASSPSGQTYQETQYF. CDR3 bases: TGTGCCAGCAGTCCCTCGGGACAGACGTACCAAGAGACCCAGTACTTC.

The chain combines TRBV12-5 with TRBJ2-7; D gene unclear. The germline V gene has CDR1 LGHNT and CDR2 FRNRAP. This CDR3 spans 14 amino acids. The V end lost 0 bases, the J end lost 3 bases, and 9 bases lay between the germline ends. Here the CDR3 reads CASGLVLTHYEQYF. The CDR3 coding sequence is TGTGCTAGTGGTTTGGTACTTACGCACTACGAGCAGTACTTC.

The chain is built from TRBV12-3 or TRBV12-4 and TRBJ1-1, with D possibly TRBD1 on 6 matching bases. The CDR3 extends over 13 amino acids. The V and J ends lost 1 base and 4 bases respectively, with 7 bases between them. The CDR3 DNA follows: TGTGCCAGCAGTTTAGGAGGGGGCACTGAAGCTTTCTTT. Its protein product is CASSLGGGTEAFF.

This chain links TRBV6-2 or TRBV6-3 with TRBJ2-1; D gene uncertain. The germline V gene encodes CDR1 MNHEY and CDR2 SVGEGT. Trimming removed 4 bases at V and 5 bases at J, with 3 bases between. CDR3 length: 11 amino acids. The CDR3 here is CASSFNNEQFF. CDR3 in DNA: TGTGCCAGCAGTTTTAACAATGAGCAGTTCTTC.

The rearrangement joins TRBV19 to TRBJ2-6, with D perhaps matching TRBD1 (5 bases). CDR1 and CDR2 (germline): LNHDA, SQIVND (reference sequence). Trimming pared 5 bases from V and 0 bases from J, leaving 17 bases between. The CDR3 totals 18 residues. CDR3 sequence: CASSSPKGRFSGANVLTF. The CDR3, as DNA: TGTGCCAGTAGTTCCCCGAAGGGGCGTTTCTCTGGGGCCAACGTCCTGACTTTC.

Of note for this clone: At one of its ends the junction is not consistent with the germline gene, which may arise from a read error. The gene calls are TRBV4-2 and TRBJ1-2; weak D call: TRBD1 (5 bases). Germline loops: CDR1 LGHNA, CDR2 YNFKEQ. The CDR3 totals 16 residues. CDR3 in amino acids: CASSKDYEEGRGGYTF. CDR3 in DNA: TGTGCCAGCAGCAAAGACTATGAGGAGGGGAGGGGTGGCTACACCTTC.

J is TRBJ2-2 and V is TRBV2; D may be TRBD2 (6 bases). With 7 bases removed from V and 7 bases from J, the gap between germline ends came to 13 bases. The CDR3 has 13 residues. Germline-derived CDR1 and CDR2 are SNHLY and FYNNEI. The CDR3 protein is CASTEGGYGELFF. For the CDR3, the DNA is TGTGCCAGCACTGAGGGAGGTTACGGGGAGCTGTTTTTT.

The V call is TRBV12-3 or TRBV12-4, the J call TRBJ2-7, with D hard to call. CDR3 length: 11 amino acids. Trimming removed 4 bases from V and 5 bases from J, with 6 bases in between. The CDR3 loop is CASSSYDEQYF. The CDR3 DNA is TGTGCCAGCAGTTCCTACGACGAGCAGTACTTC.

The rearrangement uses TRBV30 and TRBJ2-5, with 10 bases identical to TRBD1. Trimming cost V 3 bases and J 6 bases; bases outside gene matches: 13. The CDR3 has 16 amino acids. Germline lookup yields CDR1 GTSNPN and CDR2 SVGIG (reference sequence). CDR3 DNA sequence: TGTGCCTGGAGCGCCCCCCGGACAGGGGGTTGGAAGACCCAGTACTTC. This sequence encodes CAWSAPRTGGWKTQYF.

The V call is TRBV28, the J call TRBJ1-6, with TRBD1 matching 10 bases. The CDR3 loop spans 16 amino acids. Germline V gene sequence: CDR1 MDHEN, CDR2 SYDVKM. V gave up 5 bases and J gave up 4 bases; unmatched junction bases: 5. CDR3 loop: CASSRGDRGYNSPLHF. Written as DNA, the CDR3 is TGTGCCAGCAGTAGGGGGGACAGGGGATATAATTCACCCCTCCACTTT. Combining the CDR3 with reference TRBV28 and TRBJ1-6 gives the whole variable domain DVKVTQSSRYLVKRTGEKVFLECVQDMDHENMFWYRQDPGLGLRLIYFSYDVKMKEKGDIPEGYSVSREKKERFSLILESASTNQTSMYLCASSRGDRGYNSPLHFGNGTRLTVT.

This clone was detected only once. The CDR3 spells CASSLHEDRQGGEQYF. In nucleotides, the CDR3 is TGTGCCAGCAGCTTACATGAGGACAGGCAAGGTGGCGAGCAGTACTTC. This chain links TRBV7-8 with TRBJ2-7; 7 bases line up with TRBD1. CDR1 and CDR2 from the germline V gene are SGHVS and FQNEAQ. The CDR3 totals 16 residues. The V gene end was trimmed by 2 bases and the J gene end by 6 bases; junction bases not matched to a gene: 13.

This clone was seen only a few times. The V and J genes are TRBV27 and TRBJ1-2; D remains unclear. The V and J ends lost 5 bases and 2 bases respectively, with 12 bases between them. CDR3 length: 14 amino acids. Germline V gene data show CDR1 as MNHEY and CDR2 as SMNVEV (reference sequence). CDR3 nucleotide sequence: TGTGCCAGCAGTCTGGCGGCGGCCAACTATGGCTACACCTTC. It encodes CASSLAAANYGYTF.

This clone was seen just once. The chain employs TRBV9 and TRBJ1-3, with 7 positions matching TRBD1. The germline gives CDR1 SGDLS, CDR2 YYNGEE. The CDR3 length is 17 residues. V lost 3 bases, J lost 0 bases, and 9 bases stayed unmatched. DNA of the CDR3: TGTGCCAGCAGCGCCTTAGGGGGCTCACTCTCTGGAAACACCATATATTTT. Translation gives CASSALGGSLSGNTIYF.

V and J are TRBV19 and TRBJ1-1, with D perhaps TRBD1 (6 bases). Trimming took off 6 bases at V and 0 bases at J, with 14 bases between the two ends. Germline CDR1 and CDR2: LNHDA and SQIVND (reference sequence). CDR3 length equals 15 residues. This CDR3 is CASRPLGHLNTEAFF. DNA of the CDR3: TGTGCCAGTAGACCCTTGGGACATCTGAACACTGAAGCTTTCTTT.

This chain uses TRBV27 with TRBJ2-3; 8 bases fit TRBD1. Germline assignment: CDR1 MNHEY and CDR2 SMNVEV (reference sequence). This CDR3 contains 14 residues. Losses at the gene ends were 6 bases for V and 3 bases for J; bases not matched to a gene: 5. DNA of the CDR3: TGTGCCAGCAGCCCGACAGGGGAGACAGATACGCAGTATTTT. Translation: CASSPTGETDTQYF.

The chain joins TRBV29-1 to TRBJ1-1; no clear D. The CDR3 totals 13 residues. Germline CDR1 is SQVTM and CDR2 is ANQGSEA. V dropped 3 bases and J dropped 2 bases, with 10 bases sitting between them. The CDR3 region has the DNA TGCAGCGTTGATGCGGAACCAAACACTGAAGCTTTCTTT. Its translation is CSVDAEPNTEAFF.